This T cell receptor beta chain was recorded in a study of CD8 T cells in ankylosing spondylitis. Study observations and caveats: Ankylosing spondylitis blood appeared to be characterized by a TCR beta motif of eight highly homologous variants. Past research had described some motif variants in reactive arthritis synovial fluid and blood. From matched ankylosing spondylitis synovial fluid, disease-linked clones were reportedly recovered at significantly enriched levels.

V dropped 0 bases and J dropped 3 bases, with 9 bases sitting between them. Germline CDR1 SGDLS, CDR2 YYNGEE. This CDR3 is 14 amino acids long. This clonotype was observed many times. As yet, its antigen is unknown. Quantitative 5'-RACE with molecular barcodes was used to make the TCR beta libraries. TCRdb re-analysed the 5' RACE reads in MiXCR, keeping a single row per CDR3 protein. The sample lists approximately 520,000 distinct CDR3 sequences, approximately 5% occurring once. V gene TRBV9 combines with J gene TRBJ2-5; D possibly corresponds to TRBD1 (5 bases). The TCR comes from a male donor with ankylosing spondylitis. The sample comprised blood, either unsorted or a sorted T cell fraction (not recorded which). CDR3 in amino acids: CASSVDDSKETQYF. The CDR3 coding sequence is TGTGCCAGCAGCGTAGACGACAGCAAAGAGACCCAGTACTTC.